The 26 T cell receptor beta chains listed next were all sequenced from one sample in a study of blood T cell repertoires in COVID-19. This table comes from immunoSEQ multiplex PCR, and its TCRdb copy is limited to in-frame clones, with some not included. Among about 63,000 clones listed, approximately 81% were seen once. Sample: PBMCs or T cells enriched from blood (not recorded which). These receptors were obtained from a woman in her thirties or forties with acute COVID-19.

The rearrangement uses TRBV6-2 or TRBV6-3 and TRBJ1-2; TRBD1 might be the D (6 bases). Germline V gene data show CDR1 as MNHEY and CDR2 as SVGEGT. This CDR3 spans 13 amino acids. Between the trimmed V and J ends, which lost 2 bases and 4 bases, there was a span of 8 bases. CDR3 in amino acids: CASSYGDIYGYTF. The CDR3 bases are TGTGCCAGCAGTTACGGGGACATCTATGGCTACACCTTC.

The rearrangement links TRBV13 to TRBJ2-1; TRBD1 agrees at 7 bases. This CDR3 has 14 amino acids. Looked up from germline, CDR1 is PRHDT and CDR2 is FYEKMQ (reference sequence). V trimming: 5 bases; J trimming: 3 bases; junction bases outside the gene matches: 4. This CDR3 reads CASSAWTGYNEQFF. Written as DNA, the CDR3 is TGTGCCAGCAGCGCCTGGACAGGCTACAATGAGCAGTTCTTC. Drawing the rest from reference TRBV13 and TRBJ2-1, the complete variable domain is AAGVIQSPRHLIKEKRETATLKCYPIPRHDTVYWYQQGPGQDPQFLISFYEKMQSDKGSIPDRFSAQQFSDYHSELNMSSLELGDSALYFCASSAWTGYNEQFFGPGTRLTVL.

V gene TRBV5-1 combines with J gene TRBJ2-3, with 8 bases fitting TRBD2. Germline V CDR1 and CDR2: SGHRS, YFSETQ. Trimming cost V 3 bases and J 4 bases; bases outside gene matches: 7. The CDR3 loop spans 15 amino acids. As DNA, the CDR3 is TGCGCCAGCAGCTCCAGAGCGGGGGCGGCAGATACGCAGTATTTT. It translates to CASSSRAGAADTQYF.

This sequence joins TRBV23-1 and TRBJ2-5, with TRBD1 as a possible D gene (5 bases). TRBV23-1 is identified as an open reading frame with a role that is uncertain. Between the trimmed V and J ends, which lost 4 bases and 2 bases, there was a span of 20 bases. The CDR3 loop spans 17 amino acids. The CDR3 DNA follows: TGCGCCAGCAGTCCCCAGGGAACCCCACCCTGTCAAGAGACCCAGTACTTC. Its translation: CASSPQGTPPCQETQYF.

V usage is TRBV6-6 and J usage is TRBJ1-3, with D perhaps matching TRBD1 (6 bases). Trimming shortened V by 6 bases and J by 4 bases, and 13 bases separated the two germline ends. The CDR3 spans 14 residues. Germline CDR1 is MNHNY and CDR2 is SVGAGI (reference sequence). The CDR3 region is CASRDTGPGNTIYF. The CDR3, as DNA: TGTGCCAGCAGAGATACAGGGCCCGGAAACACCATATATTTT.

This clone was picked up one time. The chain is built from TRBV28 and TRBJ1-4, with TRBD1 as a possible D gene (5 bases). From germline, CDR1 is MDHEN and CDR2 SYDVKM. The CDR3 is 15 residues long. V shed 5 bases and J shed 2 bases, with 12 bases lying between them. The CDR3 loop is CASSPSRGTNEKLFF. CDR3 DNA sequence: TGTGCCAGCAGTCCATCCCGGGGGACTAATGAAAAACTGTTTTTT.

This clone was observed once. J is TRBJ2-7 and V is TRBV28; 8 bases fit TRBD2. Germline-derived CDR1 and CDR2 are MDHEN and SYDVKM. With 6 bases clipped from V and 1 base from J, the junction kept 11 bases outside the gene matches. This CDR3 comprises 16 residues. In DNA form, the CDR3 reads TGTGCCAGCAGGGATAGCGGGGACTACTCTTCCTACGAGCAGTACGTC. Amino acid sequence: CASRDSGDYSSYEQYV.

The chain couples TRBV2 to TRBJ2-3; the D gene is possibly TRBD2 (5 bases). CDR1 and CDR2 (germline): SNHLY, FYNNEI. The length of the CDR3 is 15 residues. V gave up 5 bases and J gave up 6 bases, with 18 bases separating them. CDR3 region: CASSWSGGTGDTQYF. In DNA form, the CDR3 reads TGTGCCAGCAGTTGGAGCGGCGGCACGGGGGATACGCAGTATTTT. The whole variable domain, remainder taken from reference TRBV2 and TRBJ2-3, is EPEVTQTPSHQVTQMGQEVILRCVPISNHLYFYWYRQILGQKVEFLVSFYNNEISEKSEIFDDQFSVERPDGSNFTLKIRSTKLEDSAMYFCASSWSGGTGDTQYFGPGTRLTVL.

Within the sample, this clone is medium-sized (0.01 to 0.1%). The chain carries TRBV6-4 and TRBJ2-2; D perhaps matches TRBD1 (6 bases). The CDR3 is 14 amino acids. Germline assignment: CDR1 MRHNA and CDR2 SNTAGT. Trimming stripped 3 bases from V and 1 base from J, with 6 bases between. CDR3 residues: CASSEGQNTGELFF. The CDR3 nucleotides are TGTGCCAGCAGTGAGGGACAGAACACCGGGGAGCTGTTTTTT.

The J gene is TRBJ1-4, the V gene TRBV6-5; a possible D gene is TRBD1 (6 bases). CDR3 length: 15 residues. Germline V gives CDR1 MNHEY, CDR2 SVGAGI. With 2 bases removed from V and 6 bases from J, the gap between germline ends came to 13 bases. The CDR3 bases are TGTGCCAGCAGTTACCAAACAGGGATGGATGAAAAACTGTTTTTT. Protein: CASSYQTGMDEKLFF.

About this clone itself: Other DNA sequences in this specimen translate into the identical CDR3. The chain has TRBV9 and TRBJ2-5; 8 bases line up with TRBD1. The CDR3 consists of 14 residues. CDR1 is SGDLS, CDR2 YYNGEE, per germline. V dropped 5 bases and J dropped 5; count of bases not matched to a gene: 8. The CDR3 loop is CASSPLDRVETQYF. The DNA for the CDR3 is TGTGCCAGCAGTCCCCTGGACAGGGTGGAGACCCAGTACTTC.

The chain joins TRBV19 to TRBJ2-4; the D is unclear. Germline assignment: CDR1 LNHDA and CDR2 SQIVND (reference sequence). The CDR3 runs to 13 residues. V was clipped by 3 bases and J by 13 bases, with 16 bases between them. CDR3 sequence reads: CASSISTRRNQYF. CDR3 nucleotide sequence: TGTGCCAGTAGTATCTCTACTCGGCGGAACCAGTACTTC.

The CDR3 DNA is TGTGCCAGTAGTACAGTATGGGGACACCTTAGCAATCAGCCCCAGCATTTT. Amino acids: CASSTVWGHLSNQPQHF. This chain links TRBV19 with TRBJ1-5; a possible D gene is TRBD1 (6 bases). V dropped 4 bases and J dropped 0 bases, with 16 bases sitting between them. This CDR3 comprises 17 residues. Germline V CDR1 and CDR2: LNHDA, SQIVND (reference sequence).

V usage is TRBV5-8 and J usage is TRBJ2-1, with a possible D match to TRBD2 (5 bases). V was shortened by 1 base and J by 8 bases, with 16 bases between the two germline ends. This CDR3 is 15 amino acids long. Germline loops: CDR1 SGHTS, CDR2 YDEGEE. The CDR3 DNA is TGTGCCAGCAGCTTGTGGCTAGCCTTCTGGGATGAGCAGTTCTTC. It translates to CASSLWLAFWDEQFF.

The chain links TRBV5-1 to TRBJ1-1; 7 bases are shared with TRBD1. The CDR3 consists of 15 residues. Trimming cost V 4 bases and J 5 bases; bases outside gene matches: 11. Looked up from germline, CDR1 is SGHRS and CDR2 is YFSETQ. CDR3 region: CASSPRQGKGTEAFF. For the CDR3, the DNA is TGCGCCAGCAGCCCCCGACAGGGAAAGGGGACTGAAGCTTTCTTT.

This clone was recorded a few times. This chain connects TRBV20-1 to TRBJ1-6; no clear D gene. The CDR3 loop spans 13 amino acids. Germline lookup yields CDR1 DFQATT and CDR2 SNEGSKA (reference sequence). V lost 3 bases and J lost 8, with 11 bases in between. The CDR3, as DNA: TGCAGTGCTAGTAATGGTCGGGATTCACCCCTCCACTTT. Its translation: CSASNGRDSPLHF.

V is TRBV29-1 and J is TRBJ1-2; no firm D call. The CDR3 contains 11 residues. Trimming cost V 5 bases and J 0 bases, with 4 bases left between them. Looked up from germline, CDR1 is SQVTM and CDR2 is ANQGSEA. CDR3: CSVSANYGYTF. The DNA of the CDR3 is TGCAGCGTTTCAGCTAACTATGGCTACACCTTC.

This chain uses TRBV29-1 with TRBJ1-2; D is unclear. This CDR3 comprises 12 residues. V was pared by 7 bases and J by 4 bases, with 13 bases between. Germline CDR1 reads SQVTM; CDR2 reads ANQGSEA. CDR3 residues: CSGRLGLYGYTF. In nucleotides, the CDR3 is TGCAGCGGCAGACTGGGTCTCTATGGCTACACCTTC.

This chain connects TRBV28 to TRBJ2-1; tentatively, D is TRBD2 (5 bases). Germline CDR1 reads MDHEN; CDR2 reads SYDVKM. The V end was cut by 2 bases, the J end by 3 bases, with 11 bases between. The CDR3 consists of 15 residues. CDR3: CASSLGGSYYNEQFF. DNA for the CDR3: TGTGCCAGCAGTTTAGGCGGGTCCTACTACAATGAGCAGTTCTTC.

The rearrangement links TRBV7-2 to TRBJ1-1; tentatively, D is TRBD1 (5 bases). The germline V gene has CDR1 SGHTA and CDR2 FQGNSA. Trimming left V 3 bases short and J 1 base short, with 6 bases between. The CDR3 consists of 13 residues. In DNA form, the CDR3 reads TGTGCCAGCAGCTTCACAGGGAACACTGAAGCTTTCTTT. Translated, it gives CASSFTGNTEAFF.

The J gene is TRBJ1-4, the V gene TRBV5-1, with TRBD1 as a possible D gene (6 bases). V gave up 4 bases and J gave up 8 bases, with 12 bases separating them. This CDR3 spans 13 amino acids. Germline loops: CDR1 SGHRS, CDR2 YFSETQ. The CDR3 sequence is CASSDRRSEKLFF. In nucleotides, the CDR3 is TGCGCCAGCAGCGACAGGAGAAGCGAAAAACTGTTTTTT.

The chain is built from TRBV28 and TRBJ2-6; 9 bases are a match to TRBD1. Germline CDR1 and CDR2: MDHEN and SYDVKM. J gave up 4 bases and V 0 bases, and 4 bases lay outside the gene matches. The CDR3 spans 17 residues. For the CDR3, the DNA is TGTGCCAGCAGTTTATGGGGACAGGGCTCCGGGGCCAACGTCCTGACTTTC. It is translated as CASSLWGQGSGANVLTF.

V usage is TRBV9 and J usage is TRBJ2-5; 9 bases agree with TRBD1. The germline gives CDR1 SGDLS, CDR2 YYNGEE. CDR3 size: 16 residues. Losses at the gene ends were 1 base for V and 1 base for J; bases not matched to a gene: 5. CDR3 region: CASSVRQGGSQETQYF. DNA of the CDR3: TGTGCCAGCAGCGTACGACAGGGGGGGAGCCAAGAGACCCAGTACTTC.

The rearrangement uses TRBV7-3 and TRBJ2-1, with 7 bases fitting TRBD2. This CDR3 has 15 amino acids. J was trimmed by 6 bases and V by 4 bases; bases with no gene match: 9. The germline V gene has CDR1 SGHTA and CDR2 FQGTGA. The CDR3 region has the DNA TGTGCCAGCAGCTCCATGCTAGCGGAAACCAATGAGCAGTTCTTC. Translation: CASSSMLAETNEQFF.

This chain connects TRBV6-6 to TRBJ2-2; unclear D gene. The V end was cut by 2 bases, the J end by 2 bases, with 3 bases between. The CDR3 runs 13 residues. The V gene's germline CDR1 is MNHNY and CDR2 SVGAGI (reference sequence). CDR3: CASSYVNTGELFF. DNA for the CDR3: TGTGCCAGCAGTTACGTAAACACCGGGGAGCTGTTTTTT.

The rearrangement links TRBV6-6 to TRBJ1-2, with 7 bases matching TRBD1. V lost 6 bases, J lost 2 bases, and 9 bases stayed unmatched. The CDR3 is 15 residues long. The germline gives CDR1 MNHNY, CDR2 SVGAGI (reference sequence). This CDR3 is CASSPPNRGNYGYTF. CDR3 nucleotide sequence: TGTGCCAGCAGCCCCCCGAACAGGGGCAACTATGGCTACACCTTC.